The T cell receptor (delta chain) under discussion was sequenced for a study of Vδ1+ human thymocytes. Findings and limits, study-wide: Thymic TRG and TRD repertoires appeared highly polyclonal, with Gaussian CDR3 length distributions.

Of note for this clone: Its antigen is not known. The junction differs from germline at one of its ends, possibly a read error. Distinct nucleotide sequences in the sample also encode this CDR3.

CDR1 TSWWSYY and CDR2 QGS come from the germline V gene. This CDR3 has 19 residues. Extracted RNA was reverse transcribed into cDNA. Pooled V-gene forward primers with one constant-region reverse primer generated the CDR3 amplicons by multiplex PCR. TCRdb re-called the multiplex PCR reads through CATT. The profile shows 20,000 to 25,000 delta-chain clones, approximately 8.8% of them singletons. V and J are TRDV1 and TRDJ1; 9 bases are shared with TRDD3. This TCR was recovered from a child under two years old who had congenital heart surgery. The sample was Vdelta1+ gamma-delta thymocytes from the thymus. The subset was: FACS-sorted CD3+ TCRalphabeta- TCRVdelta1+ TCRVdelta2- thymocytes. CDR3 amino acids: CALGELPGIRAQYTDKLIF. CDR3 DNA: TGTGCCCTTGGGGAACTCCCGGGGATACGCGCGCAGTACACCGATAAACTCATCTTT.